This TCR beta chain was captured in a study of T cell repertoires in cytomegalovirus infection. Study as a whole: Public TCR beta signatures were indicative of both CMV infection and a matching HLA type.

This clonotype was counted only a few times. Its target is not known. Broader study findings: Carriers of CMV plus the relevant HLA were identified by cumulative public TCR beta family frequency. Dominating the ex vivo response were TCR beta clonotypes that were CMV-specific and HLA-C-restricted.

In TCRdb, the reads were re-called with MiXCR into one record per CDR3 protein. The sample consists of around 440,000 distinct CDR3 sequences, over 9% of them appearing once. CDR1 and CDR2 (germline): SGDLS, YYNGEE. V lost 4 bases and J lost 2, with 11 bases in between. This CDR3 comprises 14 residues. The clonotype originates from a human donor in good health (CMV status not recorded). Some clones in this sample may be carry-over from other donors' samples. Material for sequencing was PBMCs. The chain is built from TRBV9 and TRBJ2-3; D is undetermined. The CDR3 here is CASSPTDVTDTQYF. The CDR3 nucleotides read TGTGCCAGCAGCCCCACGGACGTCACAGATACGCAGTATTTT.